Below are 5 T cell receptor beta chains sequenced from a single sample in a study of regulatory T cells in long-lasting Graves disease. Combining iRepertoire HTBI primers with Arm-PCR of CDR3 regions, the authors built TCR beta libraries. TCRdb re-analysed the multiplex PCR reads in MiXCR, keeping a single row per CDR3 protein. The profile shows some 490,000 distinct CDR3 sequences, approximately 12% of them singletons. Time point meaning: newly diagnosed GD, antithyroid drugs for less than 3 months. TCR sequences were obtained from RNA taken from PBMCs. These data were likewise used in another study, on T cells in Graves' hyperthyroidism and ophthalmopathy.

The source was peripheral blood mononuclear cells (PBMCs), collected at new diagnosis, from a patient treated with antithyroid drugs. Receptors originate from a woman in her 30s with Graves disease.

This clonotype has just a few counts. The V and J genes are TRBV19 and TRBJ2-3; D is possibly TRBD1 or TRBD2 (6 bases each). This CDR3 comprises 15 residues. The V gene's germline CDR1 is LNHDA and CDR2 SQIVND (reference sequence). V was clipped by 5 bases and J by 4 bases, with 16 bases between them. The CDR3 protein is CASSPPGGHADTQYF. The CDR3 DNA sequence: TGTGCCAGTAGTCCCCCCGGGGGCCACGCAGATACGCAGTATTTT.

This chain links TRBV12-3 or TRBV12-4 with TRBJ2-1; D gene uncertain. CDR3 size: 13 residues. V was trimmed by 8 bases and J by 0 bases, leaving 8 bases between them. This CDR3 is CASLTSSYNEQFF. CDR3 coding DNA: TGTGCCAGCCTTACGAGCTCCTACAATGAGCAGTTCTTC.

This clonotype was seen many times. The rearrangement uses TRBV12-3 or TRBV12-4 and TRBJ1-5; D might be TRBD1 (5 bases). The CDR3 sequence is 14 residues long. V lost 4 bases to trimming and J lost 7 bases, with 14 bases between them. CDR3: CASSSGTGEQPQHF. As DNA, the CDR3 is TGTGCCAGCAGTTCGGGGACGGGGGAGCAGCCCCAGCATTTT.

As for this clonotype: A much larger clone lies one base from this, so it may be a read error. The chain recombines TRBV20-1 with TRBJ1-1, with unresolved D. The germline V gene encodes CDR1 DFQATT and CDR2 SNEGSKA (reference sequence). The CDR3 runs 14 residues. The ends were cut back, 3 bases at V and 5 bases at J, with 16 bases in the middle. This CDR3 reads CSARGTVSATEAFF. CDR3 coding DNA: TGCAGTGCTAGGGGAACCGTCAGTGCAACTGAAGCTTTCTTT.

This clonotype was seen at least ten times. The rearrangement links TRBV10-3 to TRBJ2-5; no definite D call. Germline CDR1 ENHRY, CDR2 SYGVKD. This CDR3 has 14 amino acids. V was clipped by 0 bases and J by 5 bases, with 10 bases between them. CDR3 nucleotides: TGTGCCATCAGTGAGTCGGAAGCTGAGGAGACCCAGTACTTC. Amino acids: CAISESEAEETQYF.